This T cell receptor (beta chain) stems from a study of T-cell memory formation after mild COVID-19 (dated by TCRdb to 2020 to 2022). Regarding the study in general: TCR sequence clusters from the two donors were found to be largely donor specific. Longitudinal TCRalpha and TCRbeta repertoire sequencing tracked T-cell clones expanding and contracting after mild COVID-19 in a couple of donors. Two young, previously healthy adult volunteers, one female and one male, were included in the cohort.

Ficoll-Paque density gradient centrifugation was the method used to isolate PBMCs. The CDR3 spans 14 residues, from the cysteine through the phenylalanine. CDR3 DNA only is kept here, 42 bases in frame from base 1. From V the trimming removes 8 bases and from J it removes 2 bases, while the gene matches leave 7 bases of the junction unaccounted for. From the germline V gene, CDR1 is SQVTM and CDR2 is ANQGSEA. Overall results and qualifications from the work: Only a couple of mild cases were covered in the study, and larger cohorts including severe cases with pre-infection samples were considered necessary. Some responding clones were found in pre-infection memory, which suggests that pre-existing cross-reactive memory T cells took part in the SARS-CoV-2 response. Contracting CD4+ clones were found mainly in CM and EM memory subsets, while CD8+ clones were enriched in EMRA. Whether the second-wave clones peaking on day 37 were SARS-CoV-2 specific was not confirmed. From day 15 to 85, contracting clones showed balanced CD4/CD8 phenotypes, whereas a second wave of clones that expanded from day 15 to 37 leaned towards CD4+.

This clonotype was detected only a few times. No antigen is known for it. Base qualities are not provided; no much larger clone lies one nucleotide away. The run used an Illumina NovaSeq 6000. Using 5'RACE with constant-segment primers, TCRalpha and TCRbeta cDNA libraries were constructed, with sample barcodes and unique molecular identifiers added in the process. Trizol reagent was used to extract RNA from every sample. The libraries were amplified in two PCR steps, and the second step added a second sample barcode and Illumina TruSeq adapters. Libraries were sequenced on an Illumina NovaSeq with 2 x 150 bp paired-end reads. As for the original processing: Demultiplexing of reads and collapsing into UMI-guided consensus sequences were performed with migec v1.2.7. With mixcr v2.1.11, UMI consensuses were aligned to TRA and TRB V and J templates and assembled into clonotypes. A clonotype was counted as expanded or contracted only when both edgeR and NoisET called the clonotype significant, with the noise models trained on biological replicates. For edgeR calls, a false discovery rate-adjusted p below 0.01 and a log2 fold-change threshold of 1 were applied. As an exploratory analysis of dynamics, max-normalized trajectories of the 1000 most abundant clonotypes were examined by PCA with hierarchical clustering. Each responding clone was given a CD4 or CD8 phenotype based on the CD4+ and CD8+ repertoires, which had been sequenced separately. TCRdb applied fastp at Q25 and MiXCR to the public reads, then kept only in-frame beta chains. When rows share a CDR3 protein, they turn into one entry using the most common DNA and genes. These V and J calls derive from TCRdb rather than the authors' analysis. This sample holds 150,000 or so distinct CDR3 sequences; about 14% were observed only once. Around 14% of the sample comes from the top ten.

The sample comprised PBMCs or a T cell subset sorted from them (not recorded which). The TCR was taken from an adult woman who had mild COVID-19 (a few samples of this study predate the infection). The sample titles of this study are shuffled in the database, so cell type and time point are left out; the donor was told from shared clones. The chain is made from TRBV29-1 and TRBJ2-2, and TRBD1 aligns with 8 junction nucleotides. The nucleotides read TGCAGCACCCAGACAGGGGTAAACACCGGGGAGCTGTTTTTT. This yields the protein CSTQTGVNTGELFF.